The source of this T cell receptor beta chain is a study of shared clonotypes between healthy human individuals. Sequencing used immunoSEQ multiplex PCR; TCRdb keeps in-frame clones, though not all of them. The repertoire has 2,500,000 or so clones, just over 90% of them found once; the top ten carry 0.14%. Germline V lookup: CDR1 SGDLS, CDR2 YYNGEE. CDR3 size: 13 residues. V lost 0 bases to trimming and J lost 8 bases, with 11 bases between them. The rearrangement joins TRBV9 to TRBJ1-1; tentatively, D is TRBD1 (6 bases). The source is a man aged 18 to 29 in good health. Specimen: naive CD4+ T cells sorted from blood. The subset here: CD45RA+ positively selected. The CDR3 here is CASSVAPTGEAFF. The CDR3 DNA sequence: TGTGCCAGCAGCGTAGCCCCGACAGGAGAAGCTTTCTTT. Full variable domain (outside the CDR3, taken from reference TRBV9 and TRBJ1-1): DSGVTQTPKHLITATGQRVTLRCSPRSGDLSVYWYQQSLDQGLQFLIQYYNGEERAKGNILERFSAQQFPDLHSELNLSSLELGDSALYFCASSVAPTGEAFFGQGTRLTVV.